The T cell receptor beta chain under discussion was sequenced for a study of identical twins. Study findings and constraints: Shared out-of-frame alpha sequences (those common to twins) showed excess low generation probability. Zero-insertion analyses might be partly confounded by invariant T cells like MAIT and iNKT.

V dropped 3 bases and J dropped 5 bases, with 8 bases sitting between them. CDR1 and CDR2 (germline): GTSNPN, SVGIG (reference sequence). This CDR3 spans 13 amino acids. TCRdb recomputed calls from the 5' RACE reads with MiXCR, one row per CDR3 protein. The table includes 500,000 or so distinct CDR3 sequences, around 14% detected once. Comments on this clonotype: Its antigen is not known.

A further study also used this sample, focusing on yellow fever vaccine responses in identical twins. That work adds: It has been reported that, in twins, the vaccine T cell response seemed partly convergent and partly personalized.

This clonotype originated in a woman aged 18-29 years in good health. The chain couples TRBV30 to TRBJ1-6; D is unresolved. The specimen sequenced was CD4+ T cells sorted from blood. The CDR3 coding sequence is TGTGCCTGGAGACCGGTCCATAATTCACCCCTCCACTTT. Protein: CAWRPVHNSPLHF.